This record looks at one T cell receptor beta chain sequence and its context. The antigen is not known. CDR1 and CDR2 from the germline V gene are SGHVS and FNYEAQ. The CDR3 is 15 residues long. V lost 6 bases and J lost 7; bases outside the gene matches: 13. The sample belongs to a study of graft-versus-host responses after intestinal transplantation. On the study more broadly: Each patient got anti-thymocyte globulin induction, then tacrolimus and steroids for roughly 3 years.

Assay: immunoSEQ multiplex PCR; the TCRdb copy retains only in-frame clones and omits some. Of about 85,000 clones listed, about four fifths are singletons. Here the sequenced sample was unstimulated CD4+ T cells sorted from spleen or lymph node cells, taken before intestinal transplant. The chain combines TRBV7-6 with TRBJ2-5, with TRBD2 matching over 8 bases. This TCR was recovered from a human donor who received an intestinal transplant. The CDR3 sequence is CASRTSPDGGGTQYF. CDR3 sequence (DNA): TGTGCCAGCAGAACCTCCCCCGACGGGGGGGGGACCCAGTACTTC. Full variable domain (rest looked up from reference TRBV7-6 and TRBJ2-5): GAGVSQSPRYKVTKRGQDVALRCDPISGHVSLYWYRQALGQGPEFLTYFNYEAQQDKSGLPNDRFSAERPEGSISTLTIQRTEQRDSAMYRCASRTSPDGGGTQYFGPGTRLLVL.